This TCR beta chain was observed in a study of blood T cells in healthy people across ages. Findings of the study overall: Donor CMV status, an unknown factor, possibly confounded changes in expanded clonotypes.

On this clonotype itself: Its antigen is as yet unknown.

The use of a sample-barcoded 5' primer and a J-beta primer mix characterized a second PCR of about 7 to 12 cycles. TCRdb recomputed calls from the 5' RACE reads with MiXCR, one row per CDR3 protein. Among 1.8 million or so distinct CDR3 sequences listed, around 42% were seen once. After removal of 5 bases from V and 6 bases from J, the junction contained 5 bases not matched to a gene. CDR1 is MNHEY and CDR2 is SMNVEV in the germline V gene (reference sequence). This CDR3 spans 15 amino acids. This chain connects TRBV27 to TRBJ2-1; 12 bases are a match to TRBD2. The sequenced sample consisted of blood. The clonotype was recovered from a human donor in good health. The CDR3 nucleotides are TGTGCCAGCAGTAAAACGGGACTAGCGGGCAATGAGCAGTTCTTC. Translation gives CASSKTGLAGNEQFF.